Sequencing of this T cell receptor (beta chain) was carried out in a study of lymphopenia after photon versus proton radiotherapy. This CDR3 has 15 residues. V was clipped by 7 bases and J by 0 bases, with 15 bases between them. Germline CDR1 is MNHEY and CDR2 is SVGAGI. Note on this clone: The antigen is not known.

Findings and limits, study-wide: Larger post-nadir TCR diversity loss correlated inversely with survival in deceased patients. Photon-treated patients lost naive T cells and TCR diversity; proton-treated stayed stable. Oligoclonal CD8+ Temra expansion after nadir drove photon patients' diversity drop.

The table came from immunoSEQ multiplex PCR; TCRdb's copy has only in-frame clones and leaves some out. The sample lists under 70,000 clones; 80% to 95% were seen once. This specimen was peripheral blood, taken from a patient treated with photon-based radiotherapy. The sequence came from a woman in her thirties or forties with cholangiocarcinoma. The V and J genes are TRBV6-5 and TRBJ1-1; D is perhaps TRBD1 (6 bases). CDR3 nucleotide sequence: TGTGCCAGCACCCCAGGCAGGACAGTGAACACTGAAGCTTTCTTT. Encoded protein: CASTPGRTVNTEAFF.